This T cell receptor (beta chain) appears in the sequencing data of a study of blood T cells in healthy people across ages. Study results and caveats: There was a strong correlation between TCR beta diversity and naive T cell percentage.

This CDR3 is 15 amino acids long. The germline V and J ends were trimmed by 6 bases and 0 bases, with 13 bases remaining between them. Combining a sample-barcoded 5' primer with a J-beta primer mix, a second PCR ran for roughly 7 to 11 cycles. TCRdb re-derived calls from the 5' RACE reads in MiXCR, one entry per CDR3 protein. The sample records some 1.5 million distinct CDR3 sequences, around 40% being singletons. Ten milliliters of peripheral blood were drawn from each donor. This clonotype has only a few counts. Its target is unknown. The sequenced sample consisted of blood. This TCR came from a woman between 18 and 29 years old in good health. The rearrangement uses TRBV12-3 or TRBV12-4 and TRBJ2-3, with D unresolved. The CDR3 reads CASSAASVSTDTQYF. The CDR3 DNA sequence: TGTGCCAGCAGCGCTGCCAGCGTGAGCACAGATACGCAGTATTTT.